This T cell receptor (beta chain) was found in a study of shared clonotypes between healthy human individuals. About the study: Aged 18 to 49, the donors were a couple of women and a few men.

Assay used: immunoSEQ multiplex PCR; TCRdb lists only in-frame clones, some missing. The sample has about 1,900,000 clones, 85% to 95% seen once. Between the trimmed V and J ends, which lost 1 base and 7 bases, there was a span of 11 bases. Germline values: CDR1 SGHTA, CDR2 FQGNSA. CDR3 length: 13 amino acids. Cells designated naive CD8 were CD45RO-negative and were positively selected for CCR7, with terminally differentiated effector memory CD45RA+ cells excluded. Free of recent acute infections or vaccinations, the donors were healthy HIV-negative adults. Donors were Caucasian adults residing in Nashville, Tennessee, USA.

V gene TRBV7-2 combines with J gene TRBJ2-7, with D maybe TRBD1 (5 bases). Specimen: naive CD8+ T cells sorted from blood. The TCR sequence derives from a man aged 18-30 years in good health. For the CDR3, the DNA is TGTGCCAGCAGCTTAGATTCAGGGTGGGAGCAGTACTTC. This gives the protein CASSLDSGWEQYF. Full variable domain (remainder filled in from reference TRBV7-2 and TRBJ2-7): GAGVSQSPSNKVTEKGKDVELRCDPISGHTALYWYRQSLGQGLEFLIYFQGNSAPDKSGLPSDRFSAERTGGSVSTLTIQRTQQEDSAVYLCASSLDSGWEQYFGPGTRLTVT.